The rows below give T cell receptor beta chains drawn from one sample of a study of cytomegalovirus exposure and HLA in healthy donors. Using immunoSEQ multiplex PCR, the repertoire was profiled, and TCRdb retains in-frame clones only, with some absent. The sample lists approximately 150,000 clones; approximately 80% were seen once. The specimen sequenced was PBMCs. These receptors were obtained from a woman aged 25 to 39 in good health and CMV-seropositive. CDR3s include the opening cysteine and the closing phenylalanine or tryptophan. The order of the fields is clone size, J gene, D gene, V gene, CDR3 protein, CDR3 DNA. The D gene is left open where the match is weak. The size entry is marked missing in some rows and otherwise reads once, few, many or a size class.

clone size: NA
J gene: TRBJ2-3
D gene: NA
V gene: TRBV29-1
CDR3 protein: CSVERSANTQYF
CDR3 DNA: TGCAGCGTTGAGAGAAGTGCGAATACGCAGTATTTT

clone size: NA
J gene: TRBJ1-1
D gene: NA
V gene: TRBV5-4
CDR3 protein: CASSFEVMNTEAFF
CDR3 DNA: TGTGCCAGCAGCTTTGAGGTTATGAACACTGAAGCTTTCTTT

clone size: NA
J gene: TRBJ2-5
D gene: NA
V gene: TRBV30
CDR3 protein: CAWSDRRVRETQYF
CDR3 DNA: TGTGCCTGGAGCGACCGCCGGGTTCGGGAGACCCAGTACTTC

clone size: few
J gene: TRBJ2-6
D gene: TRBD1
V gene: TRBV11-2
CDR3 protein: CASSPRTGFSGANVLTF
CDR3 DNA: TGTGCCAGCAGCCCGCGGACAGGGTTCTCTGGGGCCAACGTCCTGACTTTC

clone size: NA
J gene: TRBJ2-1
D gene: TRBD2
V gene: TRBV4-3
CDR3 protein: CASSQKGGRVAGETIDEQFF
CDR3 DNA: TGCGCCAGCAGCCAAAAAGGGGGTAGGGTAGCGGGGGAGACTATAGATGAGCAGTTCTTC

clone size: few
J gene: TRBJ2-4
D gene: TRBD1
V gene: TRBV11-3
CDR3 protein: CASSNRGSGKNIQYF
CDR3 DNA: TGTGCCAGCAGCAACAGGGGATCGGGCAAAAACATTCAGTACTTC

clone size: NA
J gene: TRBJ2-1
D gene: TRBD1
V gene: TRBV7-8
CDR3 protein: CASSPKTGVRDNEQFF
CDR3 DNA: TGTGCCAGCAGCCCCAAAACAGGGGTAAGAGACAATGAGCAGTTCTTC

clone size: NA
J gene: TRBJ2-6
D gene: NA
V gene: TRBV2
CDR3 protein: CASGTGGISGANVLTF
CDR3 DNA: TGTGCCAGTGGAACCGGGGGAATCTCTGGGGCCAACGTCCTGACTTTC

clone size: few
J gene: TRBJ1-6
D gene: NA
V gene: TRBV15
CDR3 protein: CATSRKVDNSPLHF
CDR3 DNA: TGTGCCACCAGCAGGAAAGTAGATAATTCACCCCTCCACTTT

clone size: NA
J gene: TRBJ1-1
D gene: NA
V gene: TRBV4-3
CDR3 protein: CASSQHTGNTEAFF
CDR3 DNA: TGCGCCAGCAGCCAACACACAGGGAACACTGAAGCTTTCTTT

clone size: NA
J gene: TRBJ2-1
D gene: TRBD1
V gene: TRBV18
CDR3 protein: CASSPGQGYNNEQFF
CDR3 DNA: TGTGCCAGCTCTCCGGGACAGGGGTATAACAATGAGCAGTTCTTC

clone size: many
J gene: TRBJ1-5
D gene: TRBD1
V gene: TRBV2
CDR3 protein: CASQGAGQPQHF
CDR3 DNA: TGTGCCAGCCAGGGGGCTGGTCAGCCCCAGCATTTT

clone size: NA
J gene: TRBJ2-7
D gene: NA
V gene: TRBV27
CDR3 protein: CASRSGRAGYEQYF
CDR3 DNA: TGTGCCAGCCGCTCAGGCAGGGCAGGCTACGAGCAGTACTTC

clone size: NA
J gene: TRBJ1-4
D gene: TRBD1
V gene: TRBV7-2
CDR3 protein: CASSLGSTGGGEKLFF
CDR3 DNA: TGTGCCAGCAGCTTAGGGTCTACAGGGGGCGGTGAAAAACTGTTTTTT

clone size: NA
J gene: TRBJ2-7
D gene: TRBD1
V gene: TRBV18
CDR3 protein: CASSLFGQARDEQYF
CDR3 DNA: TGTGCCAGCTCCCTTTTCGGACAGGCACGGGACGAGCAGTACTTC

clone size: NA
J gene: TRBJ1-1
D gene: NA
V gene: TRBV6-6
CDR3 protein: CASSSYQGGDTEAFF
CDR3 DNA: TGTGCCAGCAGTTCCTACCAGGGAGGGGACACTGAAGCTTTCTTT

clone size: NA
J gene: TRBJ1-6
D gene: TRBD1
V gene: TRBV5-1
CDR3 protein: CASSLGTGDNSPLHF
CDR3 DNA: TGCGCCAGCAGCTTGGGGACAGGGGATAATTCACCCCTCCACTTT

clone size: NA
J gene: TRBJ2-2
D gene: NA
V gene: TRBV5-1
CDR3 protein: CASSRTQQGGTGELFF
CDR3 DNA: TGCGCCAGCAGCCGGACTCAACAGGGTGGCACCGGGGAGCTGTTTTTT

clone size: NA
J gene: TRBJ2-7
D gene: TRBD1
V gene: TRBV2
CDR3 protein: CASSDRGPGMDEQYF
CDR3 DNA: TGTGCCAGCAGTGATAGGGGGCCAGGGATGGACGAGCAGTACTTC

clone size: few
J gene: TRBJ2-7
D gene: NA
V gene: TRBV4-1
CDR3 protein: CASSQGPTAYEQYF
CDR3 DNA: TGCGCCAGCAGCCAAGGGCCGACAGCCTACGAGCAGTACTTC

clone size: NA
J gene: TRBJ1-6
D gene: NA
V gene: TRBV19
CDR3 protein: CASRFSSYNSPLHF
CDR3 DNA: TGTGCCAGTCGGTTTAGCTCCTATAATTCACCCCTCCACTTT

clone size: NA
J gene: TRBJ1-5
D gene: TRBD1
V gene: TRBV30
CDR3 protein: CAWSVLGQVNQPQHF
CDR3 DNA: TGTGCCTGGAGTGTCTTGGGACAGGTGAATCAGCCCCAGCATTTT

clone size: once
J gene: TRBJ2-7
D gene: NA
V gene: TRBV28
CDR3 protein: CASSQTRDRYF
CDR3 DNA: TGTGCCAGCAGTCAGACGCGGGACAGATACTTC

clone size: NA
J gene: TRBJ2-3
D gene: NA
V gene: TRBV6-4
CDR3 protein: CASSDSVSGLNTQYF
CDR3 DNA: TGTGCCAGCAGTGACTCAGTTTCGGGACTCAATACGCAGTATTTT

clone size: once
J gene: TRBJ1-5
D gene: TRBD1
V gene: TRBV10-1
CDR3 protein: CASTRDRASNQPQHF
CDR3 DNA: TGCGCCAGCACTAGGGACAGGGCAAGCAATCAGCCCCAGCATTTT

clone size: NA
J gene: TRBJ2-7
D gene: TRBD1
V gene: TRBV5-4
CDR3 protein: CASSRDRVGEQYF
CDR3 DNA: TGTGCCAGCTCCCGGGACAGAGTTGGCGAGCAGTACTTC

clone size: NA
J gene: TRBJ1-5
D gene: NA
V gene: TRBV4-2
CDR3 protein: CASSIQGSNQPQHF
CDR3 DNA: TGTGCCAGCAGTATACAGGGATCCAATCAGCCCCAGCATTTT

clone size: NA
J gene: TRBJ1-6
D gene: NA
V gene: TRBV9
CDR3 protein: CASSVSGAAHSPLHF
CDR3 DNA: TGTGCCAGCAGCGTGAGCGGGGCAGCTCATTCACCCCTCCACTTT

clone size: NA
J gene: TRBJ1-2
D gene: NA
V gene: TRBV5-6
CDR3 protein: CASGLDFYGYTF
CDR3 DNA: TGTGCCAGCGGCTTGGACTTCTATGGCTACACCTTC

clone size: NA
J gene: TRBJ2-1
D gene: TRBD2
V gene: TRBV9
CDR3 protein: CASSVGGGAYNEQFF
CDR3 DNA: TGTGCCAGCAGCGTAGGCGGGGGAGCCTACAATGAGCAGTTCTTC

clone size: NA
J gene: TRBJ1-1
D gene: NA
V gene: TRBV18
CDR3 protein: CASSLDSNTEAFF
CDR3 DNA: TGTGCCAGCTCTCTCGACAGCAACACTGAAGCTTTCTTT

clone size: NA
J gene: TRBJ2-1
D gene: NA
V gene: TRBV5-1
CDR3 protein: CASSGLTGTYNEQFF
CDR3 DNA: TGCGCCAGCAGTGGGTTGACAGGGACTTACAATGAGCAGTTCTTC

clone size: NA
J gene: TRBJ1-1
D gene: TRBD1
V gene: TRBV7-2
CDR3 protein: CASRAGTDAWGDTEAFF
CDR3 DNA: TGTGCCAGCAGAGCAGGGACAGATGCGTGGGGAGACACTGAAGCTTTCTTT

clone size: NA
J gene: TRBJ1-6
D gene: NA
V gene: TRBV25-1
CDR3 protein: CASSESRPSSYNSPLHF
CDR3 DNA: TGTGCCAGCAGTGAATCCAGGCCCAGCTCCTATAATTCACCCCTCCACTTT

clone size: NA
J gene: TRBJ1-1
D gene: NA
V gene: TRBV5-6
CDR3 protein: CASSLVQENTEAFF
CDR3 DNA: TGTGCCAGCAGCTTGGTCCAGGAGAACACTGAAGCTTTCTTT

clone size: NA
J gene: TRBJ1-1
D gene: TRBD1
V gene: TRBV9
CDR3 protein: CASGGQGEAFF
CDR3 DNA: TGTGCCAGCGGGGGACAGGGGGAAGCTTTCTTT

clone size: once
J gene: TRBJ1-1
D gene: TRBD1
V gene: TRBV19
CDR3 protein: CASSPADRVNTEAFF
CDR3 DNA: TGTGCCAGTAGTCCCGCTGACAGGGTGAACACTGAAGCTTTCTTT

clone size: NA
J gene: TRBJ1-5
D gene: NA
V gene: TRBV6-1
CDR3 protein: CASSREENQPQHF
CDR3 DNA: TGTGCCAGCAGTCGCGAAGAAAATCAGCCCCAGCATTTT

clone size: NA
J gene: TRBJ1-1
D gene: NA
V gene: TRBV7-9
CDR3 protein: CASSTSRGKLNTEAFF
CDR3 DNA: TGTGCCAGCAGCACCTCGCGGGGTAAATTGAACACTGAAGCTTTCTTT

clone size: NA
J gene: TRBJ1-1
D gene: TRBD1
V gene: TRBV6-5
CDR3 protein: CASTGTGNTEAFF
CDR3 DNA: TGTGCCAGTACCGGGACAGGGAACACTGAAGCTTTCTTT

clone size: few
J gene: TRBJ2-5
D gene: NA
V gene: TRBV2
CDR3 protein: CASRAFQETQYF
CDR3 DNA: TGTGCCAGCAGAGCATTTCAAGAGACCCAGTACTTC

clone size: NA
J gene: TRBJ1-2
D gene: TRBD1
V gene: TRBV30
CDR3 protein: CARSTGGYGYTF
CDR3 DNA: TGTGCAAGGTCGACAGGGGGCTATGGCTACACCTTC

clone size: many
J gene: TRBJ1-2
D gene: NA
V gene: TRBV10-1
CDR3 protein: CASRLESSRGYTF
CDR3 DNA: TGCGCCAGCAGACTCGAATCGAGCCGGGGCTACACCTTC

clone size: few
J gene: TRBJ1-2
D gene: TRBD1
V gene: TRBV11-1
CDR3 protein: CASSGQGDYGYTF
CDR3 DNA: TGTGCCAGCAGCGGACAGGGGGACTATGGCTACACCTTC

clone size: once
J gene: TRBJ1-5
D gene: NA
V gene: TRBV7-2
CDR3 protein: CASMAGNNQPQHF
CDR3 DNA: TGTGCCAGCATGGCAGGGAACAATCAGCCCCAGCATTTT

clone size: NA
J gene: TRBJ1-3
D gene: TRBD1
V gene: TRBV6-5
CDR3 protein: CASTGWGQGKNTIYF
CDR3 DNA: TGTGCCAGCACCGGCTGGGGACAGGGGAAGAACACCATATATTTT

clone size: NA
J gene: TRBJ2-2
D gene: NA
V gene: TRBV5-1
CDR3 protein: CASSFDRGSTGELFF
CDR3 DNA: TGCGCCAGCAGCTTTGATCGAGGCTCCACCGGGGAGCTGTTTTTT

clone size: NA
J gene: TRBJ1-6
D gene: NA
V gene: TRBV21-1
CDR3 protein: CASSSHSGQIYNSPLHF
CDR3 DNA: TGTGCCAGCAGCTCTCACTCGGGACAGATTTATAATTCACCCCTCCACTTT

clone size: NA
J gene: TRBJ1-6
D gene: TRBD1
V gene: TRBV7-9
CDR3 protein: CASSLEGTAGFSPLHF
CDR3 DNA: TGTGCCAGCAGCTTAGAAGGGACAGCCGGTTTTTCACCCCTCCACTTT

clone size: once
J gene: TRBJ2-3
D gene: NA
V gene: TRBV5-5
CDR3 protein: CASSWRTGGGADTQYF
CDR3 DNA: TGTGCCAGCAGCTGGCGGACAGGCGGAGGGGCAGATACGCAGTATTTT

clone size: NA
J gene: TRBJ2-5
D gene: NA
V gene: TRBV6-6
CDR3 protein: CASSRGSHGGTQYF
CDR3 DNA: TGTGCCAGCAGCCGGGGTTCGCACGGCGGGACCCAGTACTTC

clone size: few
J gene: TRBJ2-7
D gene: NA
V gene: TRBV28
CDR3 protein: CASSNLPTEHTYEQYF
CDR3 DNA: TGTGCCAGCAGCAACCTTCCGACAGAGCATACCTACGAGCAGTACTTC

clone size: NA
J gene: TRBJ2-5
D gene: NA
V gene: TRBV4-3
CDR3 protein: CASSQGWGRRADRETQYF
CDR3 DNA: TGCGCCAGCAGCCAAGGATGGGGTCGGCGGGCGGACCGGGAGACCCAGTACTTC

clone size: NA
J gene: TRBJ2-1
D gene: TRBD1
V gene: TRBV5-1
CDR3 protein: CASSLDTGGWYEQFF
CDR3 DNA: TGCGCCAGCAGCTTGGATACAGGGGGTTGGTATGAGCAGTTCTTC

clone size: NA
J gene: TRBJ2-2
D gene: NA
V gene: TRBV16
CDR3 protein: CASSAAASGELFF
CDR3 DNA: TGTGCCAGCAGTGCGGCGGCGTCCGGGGAGCTGTTTTTT

clone size: NA
J gene: TRBJ2-1
D gene: TRBD1
V gene: TRBV19
CDR3 protein: CASRKPGQEFNNEQFF
CDR3 DNA: TGTGCCAGTAGAAAACCGGGACAGGAATTTAACAATGAGCAGTTCTTC

clone size: NA
J gene: TRBJ2-1
D gene: TRBD1
V gene: TRBV7-3
CDR3 protein: CASSPDRGSYNEQFF
CDR3 DNA: TGTGCCAGCAGTCCGGACAGGGGCTCCTACAATGAGCAGTTCTTC

clone size: NA
J gene: TRBJ1-2
D gene: NA
V gene: TRBV5-6
CDR3 protein: CASSEDINYGYTF
CDR3 DNA: TGTGCCAGCAGCGAGGATATTAACTATGGCTACACCTTC

clone size: NA
J gene: TRBJ2-2
D gene: TRBD1
V gene: TRBV5-1
CDR3 protein: CASSQGQGAAGELFF
CDR3 DNA: TGCGCCAGCAGCCAGGGACAGGGGGCCGCCGGGGAGCTGTTTTTT